These T cell receptor beta chains were read from a single sample in a study of blood T cell repertoires in COVID-19. Sequencing used immunoSEQ multiplex PCR; TCRdb keeps in-frame clones, though not all of them. The sample lists some 180,000 clones, nearly 90% seen once, with 0.62% in the top ten. Specimen: peripheral blood. The receptors were sampled from a man aged 45-65 years with acute or convalescent COVID-19. Both conserved end residues are part of each CDR3. Each record gives: CDR3 length, D gene, J gene, clone size, V gene, CDR3 DNA, CDR3 protein. The D gene is left open where the match is weak. Part of the rows lack a size; the others show once, few, many or a class for expanded clones.

15	TRBD1	TRBJ2-1	.	TRBV3-1/TRBV3-2	TGTGCCAGCAGCCCCCGGGACAGGGTCTACAATGAGCAGTTCTTC	CASSPRDRVYNEQFF
12	.	TRBJ1-1	.	TRBV9	TGTGCCAGCAGCGTCACGGACACTGAAGCTTTCTTT	CASSVTDTEAFF
15	TRBD2	TRBJ2-3	.	TRBV7-9	TGTGCCAGCAGCGTGGGACTAGCGGAGACAGATACGCAGTATTTT	CASSVGLAETDTQYF
17	TRBD1	TRBJ2-6	once	TRBV27	TGTGCCAGCAGTTTATCGGACAGGGCGGCTGGGGCCAACGTCCTGACTTTC	CASSLSDRAAGANVLTF
12	.	TRBJ2-5	.	TRBV6-5	TGTGCCAGCCGGGACTACCAAGAGACCCAGTACTTC	CASRDYQETQYF
17	TRBD1	TRBJ1-4	.	TRBV5-5	TGTGCCAGCAGCCTGGGACAGGGAGCCCTTCTTAATGAAAAACTGTTTTTT	CASSLGQGALLNEKLFF
15	TRBD1	TRBJ1-6	.	TRBV7-3	TGTGCCAGCAGCTTAGGGGACAGGTCGAATTCACCCCTCCACTTT	CASSLGDRSNSPLHF
14	TRBD2	TRBJ2-1	.	TRBV4-2	TGTGCCAGCAGCCAGGCGGGAGAGTACAATGAGCAGTTCTTC	CASSQAGEYNEQFF
14	.	TRBJ1-3	.	TRBV9	TGTGCCAGCAGCAGACAAACCTCTGGAAACACCATATATTTT	CASSRQTSGNTIYF
14	.	TRBJ1-1	.	TRBV28	TGTGCCAGCAGTTTCGAGGATTTGAACACTGAAGCTTTCTTT	CASSFEDLNTEAFF
14	.	TRBJ1-6	.	TRBV2	TGTGCCAGCAGTGTAGCCAGGACAAATTCACCCCTCCACTTT	CASSVARTNSPLHF
14	TRBD1	TRBJ1-6	.	TRBV6-5	TGTGCCAGCAAAAGGACAGGGTTTAATTCACCCCTCCACTTT	CASKRTGFNSPLHF
11	TRBD1	TRBJ1-2	.	TRBV20-1	TGCAGTGCTAGAGGACAGGGCTGGGGCACCTTC	CSARGQGWGTF
14	TRBD2	TRBJ2-7	.	TRBV29-1	TGCAGCGCGCTGGGACTAGCGGGAGCCTACGAGCAGTACTTC	CSALGLAGAYEQYF
16	.	TRBJ2-3	.	TRBV7-8	TGTGCCAGCAGCTTATACCACAACAGGGGCACAGATACGCAGTATTTT	CASSLYHNRGTDTQYF
13	TRBD1	TRBJ1-1	.	TRBV9	TGTGCCAGCAGCTCCAGACAGGGTTTGGTAGCTTTCTTT	CASSSRQGLVAFF
13	.	TRBJ2-7	.	TRBV4-1	TGCGCCAGCAGCCAAGCCCCCTCCGTCGAGCAGTACTTC	CASSQAPSVEQYF
15	TRBD2	TRBJ2-2	.	TRBV7-2	TGTGCCAGCAGCCAGAGCGGGGCCTACACCGGGGAGCTGTTTTTT	CASSQSGAYTGELFF
14	TRBD1	TRBJ1-1	.	TRBV10-3	TGTGCCATCAAAGGGGACAGGGAGAACACTGAAGCTTTCTTT	CAIKGDRENTEAFF
13	TRBD1	TRBJ1-2	.	TRBV28	TGTGCCAGCAGGCTCCAGGGGGCAGGTGGCTACACCTTC	CASRLQGAGGYTF
15	.	TRBJ1-2	once	TRBV4-1	TGCGCCAGCAGCCAGGTCGGGGGTTCGTCGGAAGGCTACACCTTC	CASSQVGGSSEGYTF
15	TRBD2	TRBJ2-5	.	TRBV19	TGTGCCAGTAGTCAAACTAGCGGGAGGTTAAAGACCCAGTACTTC	CASSQTSGRLKTQYF
15	TRBD1	TRBJ2-1	.	TRBV5-1	TGCGCCAGCAGCTCCGGACAGGGGGCCTACAATGAGCAGTTCTTC	CASSSGQGAYNEQFF
15	TRBD1	TRBJ2-3	.	TRBV10-3	TGTGCCATCAAAGGACAGGGCCAAGGCACAGATACGCAGTATTTT	CAIKGQGQGTDTQYF
13	.	TRBJ2-7	.	TRBV5-4	TGTGCCAGCAGCATCCCGGTCTCCTACGAGCAGTACTTC	CASSIPVSYEQYF
15	.	TRBJ1-5	few	TRBV7-8	TGTGCCAGCAGCTTACAGAGGGTACCCAATCAGCCCCAGCATTTT	CASSLQRVPNQPQHF
13	.	TRBJ2-3	.	TRBV7-7	TGTGCCAGCAGCTTAGCGCAGGGTGATACGCAGTATTTT	CASSLAQGDTQYF
14	.	TRBJ2-4	few	TRBV6-2/TRBV6-3	TGTGCCAGCAGTTACAGGGGTTTGAGAAACATTCAGTACTTC	CASSYRGLRNIQYF
15	.	TRBJ2-1	.	TRBV27	TGTGCCAGCAGTTTTGGGGCGGTCGGGTACAATGAGCAGTTCTTC	CASSFGAVGYNEQFF
17	.	TRBJ2-1	.	TRBV19	TGTGCCAGTAGCTCCCCTGGCGGGGAATCTTCCTACAATGAGCAGTTCTTC	CASSSPGGESSYNEQFF
16	TRBD2	TRBJ2-1	.	TRBV7-3	TGTGCCAGCAGCTTAACTAGCGGGGGGCCCTACAATGAGCAGTTCTTC	CASSLTSGGPYNEQFF
16	TRBD1	TRBJ1-5	.	TRBV28	TGTGCCAGCAGTACGATAGGGACAGGTGGCAATCAGCCCCAGCATTTT	CASSTIGTGGNQPQHF
20	TRBD2	TRBJ2-3	once	TRBV27	TGTGCCAGCAGTTTAGAAGGGTCTAGCGGGAGTTTGGTCAGCACAGATACGCAGTATTTT	CASSLEGSSGSLVSTDTQYF
14	TRBD1	TRBJ1-4	once	TRBV19	TGTGCCAGCAGTGGGGCCAGGGGGCGAGAAAAACTGTTTTTT	CASSGARGREKLFF
14	.	TRBJ2-4	.	TRBV29-1	TGCAGCGTCACCCCGGAGGTGGTCGGGAACATTCAGTACTTC	CSVTPEVVGNIQYF
13	.	TRBJ1-5	once	TRBV18	TGTGCCAGCTCACCCGTCCAGGTGGAGCCCCAGCATTTT	CASSPVQVEPQHF
15	.	TRBJ2-5	.	TRBV14	TGTGCCAGCAGCCAAGAATGGGACTACCAAGAGACCCAGTACTTC	CASSQEWDYQETQYF
15	.	TRBJ1-3	.	TRBV19	TGTGCCAGTCTCGGGACACGTCGCTCTGGAAACACCATATATTTT	CASLGTRRSGNTIYF